This T cell receptor (beta chain) comes out of a study of blood T cell dynamics during melanoma immunotherapy. Generated by immunoSEQ multiplex PCR, the TCRdb table keeps only in-frame clones and is missing some. Of 9,000 to 13,000 clones listed, 75% to 90% were seen once; the top ten hold approximately 20%. Germline V CDR1 and CDR2: LGHNT, FRNRAP. The CDR3 extends over 12 amino acids. V lost 4 bases to trimming and J lost 8 bases, with 11 bases between them. This clone was observed a few times. Its antigen is as yet unknown. Time point of the sample: week 3, after first cycle of checkpoint inhibitor. No patient had earlier systemic cancer treatment, concurrent immunosuppressants, or another active cancer. General study points: Unlike progressors, later disease-control patients had W3 repertoires gaining clonality or diversity.

The chain carries TRBV12-5 and TRBJ1-2; D is undetermined. The specimen was blood, collected from a patient treated with checkpoint blockade. The sequence was obtained from a human donor with melanoma. For the CDR3, the DNA is TGTGCTAGTGGTTCGTACACTGGAGGCTACACCTTC. This translates into CASGSYTGGYTF.